Shown below are 16 T cell receptor beta chains from a single sample sequenced in a study of blood T cell repertoires in COVID-19. Clones were sequenced by immunoSEQ multiplex PCR, and TCRdb holds only the in-frame ones, with some missing. The sample contains about 44,000 clones, more than 70% of which appear only once. What was sequenced was peripheral blood. The receptors originated from a woman between 65 and 79 years old with acute or convalescent COVID-19.

This chain joins TRBV6-4 and TRBJ2-2; TRBD1 matches at 7 bases. This CDR3 has 16 residues. Germline CDR1 is MRHNA and CDR2 is SNTAGT. Trimming removed 5 bases from V and 2 bases from J; junction bases left unmatched: 8. CDR3: CASSTTGVPNTGELFF. CDR3 in DNA: TGTGCCAGCAGTACCACAGGGGTCCCAAACACCGGGGAGCTGTTTTTT.

The genes are TRBV6-5 and TRBJ1-2, with a possible D match to TRBD1 (5 bases). Germline V CDR1 and CDR2: MNHEY, SVGAGI. V was pared by 2 bases and J by 4 bases, with 11 bases between. The CDR3 length is 14 residues. The DNA of the CDR3 is TGTGCCAGCAGTTACATTTGGGGGGGCTATGGCTACACCTTC. This codes for CASSYIWGGYGYTF.

This clone was recorded only once. V is TRBV25-1 and J is TRBJ2-7; D is ambiguous. The V and J ends lost 3 bases and 5 bases respectively, with 8 bases between them. The V gene's germline CDR1 is MGHDK and CDR2 SYGVNS. The CDR3 has 12 amino acids. For the CDR3, the DNA is TGTGCCAGCAGTGAGAGGAAAAACGAGCAGTACTTC. It translates to CASSERKNEQYF.

CDR3: CASSQVAGTYEQYF. CDR3 coding DNA: TGTGCCAGCAGCCAAGTGGCAGGGACCTACGAGCAGTACTTC. V and J are TRBV3-1 (or the pseudogene TRBV3-2) and TRBJ2-7; D is possibly TRBD1 (5 bases). Trimming shortened V by 1 base and J by 2 bases, and 9 bases separated the two germline ends. The CDR3 consists of 14 residues. Germline V gene lookup returns CDR1 LGHDT and CDR2 YNNKEL (reference sequence).

This chain joins TRBV30 and TRBJ1-4, with TRBD1 matching over 9 bases. Per the germline V gene, CDR1 is GTSNPN and CDR2 is SVGIG (reference sequence). The V and J ends lost 2 bases and 5 bases, in that order; junction bases with no gene match: 3. The CDR3 has 14 amino acids. CDR3 bases: TGTGCCTGGAGTCCCGGGACAGGGAATGAAAAACTGTTTTTT. Translated, it gives CAWSPGTGNEKLFF.

The chain has TRBV9 and TRBJ2-1; tentative D call: TRBD2 (5 bases). V was trimmed by 3 bases and J by 1 base, leaving 14 bases between them. Looked up from germline, CDR1 is SGDLS and CDR2 is YYNGEE. CDR3 length: 16 amino acids. The CDR3 reads CASSEVSGGSYNEQFF. The CDR3 DNA sequence: TGTGCCAGCAGCGAAGTCAGCGGCGGGTCCTACAATGAGCAGTTCTTC.

The gene calls are TRBV5-1 and TRBJ1-4; a possible D gene is TRBD1 (6 bases). Germline V gives CDR1 SGHRS, CDR2 YFSETQ. The CDR3 spans 15 residues. With 3 bases removed from V and 3 bases from J, the gap between germline ends came to 12 bases. DNA of the CDR3: TGCGCCAGCAGCTCCGGACAGAGGTCTAATGAAAAACTGTTTTTT. Its translation: CASSSGQRSNEKLFF.

This chain connects TRBV4-1 to TRBJ2-1, with 8 bases aligning to TRBD2. This CDR3 is built from 16 residues. V lost 0 bases to trimming and J lost 5 bases; unmatched junction nucleotides: 6. Germline V lookup: CDR1 MGHRA, CDR2 YSYEKL. The CDR3 here is CASSQDRLAGNNEQFF. The CDR3 region has the DNA TGCGCCAGCAGCCAAGATCGGCTAGCGGGCAACAATGAGCAGTTCTTC.

The gene calls are TRBV24-1 and TRBJ2-1; 8 bases are shared with TRBD1. Trimming at V came to 0 bases and at J to 0 bases, leaving 0 bases not matched to a gene. This CDR3 has 16 residues. The V gene's germline CDR1 is KGHDR and CDR2 SFDVKD. The CDR3 loop is CATSDLTGGSYNEQFF. Written as DNA, the CDR3 is TGTGCCACCAGTGATTTGACAGGGGGCTCCTACAATGAGCAGTTCTTC.

This chain joins TRBV29-1 and TRBJ1-4; a weak D match, TRBD1 (5 bases). Trimming removed 4 bases from V and 8 bases from J, with 17 bases in between. The CDR3 totals 14 residues. The V gene's germline CDR1 is SQVTM and CDR2 ANQGSEA. DNA for the CDR3: TGCAGCGTTGCTAAGGACAACGGCGGCGAAAAACTGTTTTTT. It specifies CSVAKDNGGEKLFF.

This rearrangement joins TRBV9 to TRBJ2-1, with D perhaps TRBD2 (5 bases). The germline V gene has CDR1 SGDLS and CDR2 YYNGEE. The CDR3 has 15 residues. V gave up 5 bases and J gave up 0 bases, with 12 bases separating them. Here the CDR3 reads CASSRGPGSYNEQFF. In DNA form, the CDR3 reads TGTGCCAGCAGTCGGGGTCCGGGCTCCTACAATGAGCAGTTCTTC.

The rearrangement links TRBV6-6 to TRBJ1-3, with 9 bases lining up with TRBD1. After removal of 6 bases from V and 2 bases from J, the junction contained 8 bases not matched to a gene. Germline CDR1 MNHNY, CDR2 SVGAGI (reference sequence). This CDR3 has 16 residues. The CDR3 is CASRRQGDLPGNTIYF. CDR3 nucleotides: TGTGCCAGCAGACGACAGGGGGATCTTCCTGGAAACACCATATATTTT.

V and J are TRBV11-2 and TRBJ2-7, with TRBD1 matching over 9 bases. J lost 7 bases, V lost 1 base, and 11 bases had no gene match. The CDR3 runs 16 residues. Germline assignment: CDR1 SGHAT and CDR2 FQNNGV. CDR3 in amino acids: CASSLARERTGAEQYF. In nucleotides, the CDR3 is TGTGCCAGCAGCTTAGCCAGGGAGCGGACAGGGGCGGAGCAGTACTTC.

This chain links TRBV7-3 with TRBJ2-7; TRBD2 matches at 7 bases. The CDR3 has 14 residues. V lost 5 bases and J lost 3; bases outside the gene matches: 7. CDR1 and CDR2 (germline): SGHTA, FQGTGA. Here the CDR3 reads CASSPQGGSYEQYF. In DNA form, the CDR3 reads TGTGCCAGCAGCCCGCAAGGCGGGAGCTACGAGCAGTACTTC.

The rearrangement joins TRBV25-1 to TRBJ2-5, with 9 bases aligning to TRBD1. Germline V lookup: CDR1 MGHDK, CDR2 SYGVNS. V shed 3 bases and J 5 bases; nucleotides not matched to a gene: 10. The CDR3 sequence is 16 residues long. CDR3 sequence reads: CASSDIGTGLRETQYF. DNA for the CDR3: TGTGCCAGCAGTGACATCGGGACAGGGCTCCGGGAGACCCAGTACTTC.

In nucleotides, the CDR3 is TGCGCCAGCAGCTTAGGACAGGGGGCATACACTGAAGCTTTCTTT. Protein: CASSLGQGAYTEAFF. The chain combines TRBV5-1 with TRBJ1-1; 11 nucleotides agree with TRBD1. Germline CDR1 and CDR2: SGHRS and YFSETQ. CDR3 size: 15 residues. V was pared by 2 bases and J by 3 bases, with 3 bases of the junction left unmatched.